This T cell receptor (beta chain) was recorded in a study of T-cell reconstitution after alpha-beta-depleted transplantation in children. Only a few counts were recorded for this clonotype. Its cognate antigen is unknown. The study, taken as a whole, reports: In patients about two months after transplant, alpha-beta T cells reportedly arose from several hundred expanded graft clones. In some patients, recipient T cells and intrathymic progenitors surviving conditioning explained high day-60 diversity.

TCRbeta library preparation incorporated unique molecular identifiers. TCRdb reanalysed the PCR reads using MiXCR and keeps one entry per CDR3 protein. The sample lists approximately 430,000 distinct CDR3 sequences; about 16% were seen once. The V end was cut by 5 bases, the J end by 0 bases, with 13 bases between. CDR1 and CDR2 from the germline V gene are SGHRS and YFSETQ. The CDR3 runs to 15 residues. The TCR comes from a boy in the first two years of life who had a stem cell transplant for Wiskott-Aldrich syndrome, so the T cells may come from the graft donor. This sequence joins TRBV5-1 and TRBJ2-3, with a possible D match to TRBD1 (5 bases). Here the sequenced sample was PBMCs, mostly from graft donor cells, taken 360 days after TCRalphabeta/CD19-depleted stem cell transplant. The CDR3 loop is CASSVGPGSTDTQYF. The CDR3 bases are TGCGCCAGCAGTGTGGGGCCAGGAAGCACAGATACGCAGTATTTT.